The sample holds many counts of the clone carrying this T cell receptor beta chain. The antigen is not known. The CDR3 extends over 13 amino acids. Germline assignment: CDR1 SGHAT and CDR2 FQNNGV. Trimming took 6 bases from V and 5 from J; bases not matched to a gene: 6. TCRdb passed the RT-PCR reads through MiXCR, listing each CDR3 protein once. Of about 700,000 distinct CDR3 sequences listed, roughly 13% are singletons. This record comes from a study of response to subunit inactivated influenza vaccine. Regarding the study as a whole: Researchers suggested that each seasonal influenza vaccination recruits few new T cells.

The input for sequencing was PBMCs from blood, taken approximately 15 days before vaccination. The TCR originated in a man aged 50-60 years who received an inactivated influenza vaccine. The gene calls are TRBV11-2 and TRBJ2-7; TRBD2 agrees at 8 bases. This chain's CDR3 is CASRLPGGNEQYF. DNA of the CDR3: TGTGCCAGCAGACTCCCGGGGGGGAACGAGCAGTACTTC.